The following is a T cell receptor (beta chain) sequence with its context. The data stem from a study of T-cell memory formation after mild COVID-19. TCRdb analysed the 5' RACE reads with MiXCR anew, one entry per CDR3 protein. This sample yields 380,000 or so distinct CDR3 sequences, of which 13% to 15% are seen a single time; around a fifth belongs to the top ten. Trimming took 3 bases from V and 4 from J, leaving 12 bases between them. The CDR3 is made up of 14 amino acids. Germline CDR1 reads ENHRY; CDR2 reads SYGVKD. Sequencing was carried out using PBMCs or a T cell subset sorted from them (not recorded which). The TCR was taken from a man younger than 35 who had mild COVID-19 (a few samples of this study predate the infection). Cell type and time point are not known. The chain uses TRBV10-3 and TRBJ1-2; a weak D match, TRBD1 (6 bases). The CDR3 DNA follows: TGTGCCATCAGTGAAGACAGGCGGGGCTATGGCTACACCTTC. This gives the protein CAISEDRRGYGYTF.